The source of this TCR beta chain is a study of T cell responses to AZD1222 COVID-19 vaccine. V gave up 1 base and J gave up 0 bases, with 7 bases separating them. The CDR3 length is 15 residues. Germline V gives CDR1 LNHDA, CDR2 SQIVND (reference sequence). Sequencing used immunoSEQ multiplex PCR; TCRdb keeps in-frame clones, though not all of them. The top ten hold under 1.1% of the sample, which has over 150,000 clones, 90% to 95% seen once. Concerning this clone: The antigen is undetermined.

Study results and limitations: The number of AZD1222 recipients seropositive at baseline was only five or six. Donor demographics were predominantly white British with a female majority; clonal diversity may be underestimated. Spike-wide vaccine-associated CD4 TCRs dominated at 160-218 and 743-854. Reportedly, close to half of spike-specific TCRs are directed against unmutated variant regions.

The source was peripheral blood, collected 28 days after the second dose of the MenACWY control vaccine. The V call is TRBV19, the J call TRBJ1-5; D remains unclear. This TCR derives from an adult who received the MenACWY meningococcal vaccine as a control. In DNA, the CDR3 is TGTGCCAGTAGTATAGTTCCATATAGCAATCAGCCCCAGCATTTT. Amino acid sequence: CASSIVPYSNQPQHF. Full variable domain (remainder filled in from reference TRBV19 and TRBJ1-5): DGGITQSPKYLFRKEGQNVTLSCEQNLNHDAMYWYRQDPGQGLRLIYYSQIVNDFQKGDIAEGYSVSREKKESFPLTVTSAQKNPTAFYLCASSIVPYSNQPQHFGDGTRLSIL.